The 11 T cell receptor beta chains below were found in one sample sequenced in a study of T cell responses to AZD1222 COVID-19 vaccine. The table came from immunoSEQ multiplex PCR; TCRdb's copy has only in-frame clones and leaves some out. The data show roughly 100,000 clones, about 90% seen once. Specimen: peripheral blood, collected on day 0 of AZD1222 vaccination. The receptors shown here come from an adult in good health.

The CDR3 DNA follows: TGTGCCAGCAGCCACAGCGGGGAAAAACTGTTTTTT. Amino acid sequence: CASSHSGEKLFF. V and J are TRBV7-9 and TRBJ1-4; D is undetermined. CDR1 is SEHNR, CDR2 FQNEAQ, per germline (reference sequence). The CDR3 runs 12 residues. V dropped 5 bases and J dropped 8 bases, with 9 bases sitting between them.

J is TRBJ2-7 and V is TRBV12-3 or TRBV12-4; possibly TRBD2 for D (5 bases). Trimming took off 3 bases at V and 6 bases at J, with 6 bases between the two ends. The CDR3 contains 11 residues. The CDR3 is CASSFEGEQYF. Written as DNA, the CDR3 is TGTGCCAGCAGTTTCGAGGGCGAGCAGTACTTC.

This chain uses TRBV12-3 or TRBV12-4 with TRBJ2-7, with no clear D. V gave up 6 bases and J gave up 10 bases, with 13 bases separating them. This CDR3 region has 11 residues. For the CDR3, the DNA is TGTGCCAGCAGCTATAGGGTTGTTCAGTACTTC. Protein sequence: CASSYRVVQYF.

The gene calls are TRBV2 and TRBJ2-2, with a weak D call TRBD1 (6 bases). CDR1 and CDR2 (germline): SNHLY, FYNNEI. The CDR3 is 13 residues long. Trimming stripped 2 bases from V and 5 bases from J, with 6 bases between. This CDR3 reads CASSERGTGELFF. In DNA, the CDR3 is TGTGCCAGCAGTGAAAGGGGGACCGGGGAGCTGTTTTTT.

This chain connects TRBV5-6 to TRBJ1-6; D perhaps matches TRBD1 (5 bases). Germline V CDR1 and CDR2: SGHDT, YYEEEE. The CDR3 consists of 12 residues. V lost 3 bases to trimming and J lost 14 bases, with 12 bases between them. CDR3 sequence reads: CASSWGVSALHF. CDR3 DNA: TGTGCCAGCAGCTGGGGGGTTTCGGCCCTCCACTTT.

The DNA of the CDR3 is TGTGCCAGAAGCTTGCCCTCCACTAGTACCACATTGGGGACCCAGTACTTC. This gives the protein CARSLPSTSTTLGTQYF. The chain joins TRBV5-3 to TRBJ2-5; D is perhaps TRBD2 (5 bases). TRBV5-3 is given ORF status, its function remaining uncertain. Trimming took 1 base from V and 7 from J, leaving 23 bases between them. The CDR3 is made up of 17 amino acids.

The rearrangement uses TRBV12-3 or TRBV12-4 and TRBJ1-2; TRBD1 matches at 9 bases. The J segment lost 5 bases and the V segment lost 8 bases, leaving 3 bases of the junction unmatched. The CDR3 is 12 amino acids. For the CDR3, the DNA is TGTGCCAGCGGACAGGGGCAGTATGGCTACACCTTC. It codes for CASGQGQYGYTF.

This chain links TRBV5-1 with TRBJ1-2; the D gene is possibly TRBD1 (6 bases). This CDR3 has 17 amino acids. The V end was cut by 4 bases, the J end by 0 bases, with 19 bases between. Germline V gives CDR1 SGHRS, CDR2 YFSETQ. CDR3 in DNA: TGCGCCAGCAGCCAGGACAGACAGCACCAAGCTAACTATGGCTACACCTTC. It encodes CASSQDRQHQANYGYTF.

The CDR3 loop reads CASSQQSSYGYTF. In DNA form, the CDR3 reads TGTGCCAGCAGCCAACAGAGCAGCTATGGCTACACCTTC. The gene calls are TRBV3-1 (or the pseudogene TRBV3-2) and TRBJ1-2, with D unresolved. There are 13 residues in the CDR3. The germline gives CDR1 LGHDT, CDR2 YNNKEL (reference sequence). Trimming took off 2 bases at V and 4 bases at J, with 8 bases between the two ends.

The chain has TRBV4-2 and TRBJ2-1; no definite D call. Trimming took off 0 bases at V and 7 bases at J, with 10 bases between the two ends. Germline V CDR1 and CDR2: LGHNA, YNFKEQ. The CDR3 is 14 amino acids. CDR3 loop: CASSQEAARNEQFF. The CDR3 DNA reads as TGTGCCAGCAGCCAAGAGGCCGCACGGAATGAGCAGTTCTTC.

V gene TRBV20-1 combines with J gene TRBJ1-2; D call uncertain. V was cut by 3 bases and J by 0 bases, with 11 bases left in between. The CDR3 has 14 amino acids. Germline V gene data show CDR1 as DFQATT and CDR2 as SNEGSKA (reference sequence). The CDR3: CSASWQDSNYGYTF. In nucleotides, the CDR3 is TGCAGTGCTAGTTGGCAGGATTCTAACTATGGCTACACCTTC.